The clone carrying this TCR beta chain came up once. This sample was included in a study of blood T cell repertoires in COVID-19. The overall study: The United States, Italy and Spain supplied acute and convalescent COVID-19 samples. Sample material is recorded as cDNA or gDNA derived from T cells, B-cell-depleted T cells, or PBMCs.

Per the authors' pipeline: Estimated nucleated cell counts came from reference gene primer amplification. TCRdb's copy holds only in-frame clones and misses some; the assay was immunoSEQ multiplex PCR. From that table come the V and J calls and clone size; the DNA was used to work out D and trimming. The repertoire holds some 130,000 clones, with around 80% as singletons. V gave up 0 bases and J gave up 4 bases, with 10 bases separating them. In germline, CDR1 is MNHEY, CDR2 SVGAGI. The CDR3 totals 15 residues. Sequenced input: peripheral blood. The V gene is TRBV6-5, the J gene TRBJ1-3, with D possibly matching TRBD1 (5 bases). This TCR came from a man in his 70s with acute or convalescent COVID-19. In nucleotides, the CDR3 is TGTGCCAGCAGTTACTCTGACAGTTCCGGAAACACCATATATTTT. Translation gives CASSYSDSSGNTIYF.